This passage covers 32 T cell receptor beta chains from one sample sequenced in a study of cytomegalovirus exposure and HLA in healthy donors. In the PCR, 60 Vbeta and 13 Jbeta primers were used. Assay: immunoSEQ multiplex PCR; the TCRdb copy retains only in-frame clones and omits some. The sample lists more than 90,000 clones, nearly 70% occurring once. The specimen was PBMCs. These receptors all stem from a man aged 45 to 65 in good health and CMV-seronegative.

V and J are TRBV18 and TRBJ1-2; 7 bases are shared with TRBD1. The germline V gene has CDR1 KGHSH and CDR2 LQKENI. The CDR3 totals 14 residues. V shed 4 bases, J shed 7 bases, and the junction held 9 bases outside the gene matches. In DNA, the CDR3 is TGTGCCAGCTCACGACAGGGAGAAGGGGGTGGCTACACCTTC. Translation: CASSRQGEGGGYTF.

V gene TRBV5-6 combines with J gene TRBJ1-6, with D perhaps matching TRBD1 (6 bases). The CDR3 has 14 residues. Trimming pared 1 base from V and 7 bases from J, leaving 9 bases between. CDR1 and CDR2 from the germline V gene are SGHDT and YYEEEE. The DNA of the CDR3 is TGTGCCAGCAGCTTGCCAGGGGACAATTCACCCCTCCACTTT. This codes for CASSLPGDNSPLHF.

This rearrangement joins TRBV30 to TRBJ1-2; a weak D match, TRBD1 (6 bases). Germline CDR1 GTSNPN, CDR2 SVGIG (reference sequence). The CDR3 extends over 14 amino acids. V shed 0 bases and J shed 4 bases, with 12 bases lying between them. CDR3 loop: CAWSVAGAGYGYTF. CDR3 DNA: TGTGCCTGGAGTGTAGCAGGGGCCGGCTATGGCTACACCTTC.

The rearrangement joins TRBV7-9 to TRBJ1-4; D not certain. This CDR3 region has 14 residues. V dropped 1 base and J dropped 4 bases, with 7 bases sitting between them. Per the germline V gene, CDR1 is SEHNR and CDR2 is FQNEAQ (reference sequence). The CDR3 loop is CASSLGRVNEKLFF. DNA for the CDR3: TGTGCCAGCAGCTTAGGGCGGGTTAATGAAAAACTGTTTTTT.

This rearrangement joins TRBV5-1 to TRBJ2-3; 7 bases are a match to TRBD2. CDR3 length equals 16 residues. With 4 bases clipped from V and 5 bases from J, the junction kept 13 bases outside the gene matches. Per germline, CDR1 SGHRS and CDR2 YFSETQ. DNA for the CDR3: TGCGCCAGCAGCCGGAGCGGGGCCGGCCGGGGAGATACGCAGTATTTT. Protein sequence: CASSRSGAGRGDTQYF.

The chain is built from TRBV7-8 and TRBJ2-1; tentative D call: TRBD2 (5 bases). V was clipped by 1 base and J by 12 bases, with 19 bases between them. The CDR3 extends over 15 amino acids. The germline CDR1 and CDR2 sequences are SGHVS and FQNEAQ. The CDR3 reads CASSLERVPLSGQFF. The CDR3 DNA follows: TGTGCCAGCAGCTTAGAGCGCGTCCCGCTGAGCGGGCAGTTCTTC.

V and J are TRBV2 and TRBJ2-7, with D possibly matching TRBD2 (6 bases). In germline, CDR1 is SNHLY, CDR2 FYNNEI. This CDR3 is 13 amino acids long. The V end lost 1 base, the J end lost 7 bases, and 11 bases lay between the germline ends. The CDR3 sequence: CASSEEGRREQYV. CDR3 nucleotides: TGTGCCAGCAGTGAAGAAGGGAGGAGGGAGCAGTACGTC.

This rearrangement joins TRBV7-2 to TRBJ1-4; D possibly corresponds to TRBD1 (6 bases). The CDR3 sequence is 15 residues long. Trimming removed 2 bases from V and 14 bases from J, with 21 bases in between. Germline assignment: CDR1 SGHTA and CDR2 FQGNSA. The chain's CDR3 is CASSLMGQGISELFF. The CDR3 DNA is TGTGCCAGCAGCTTAATGGGCCAGGGGATTTCCGAGCTGTTTTTT.

In its sample, this clone was seen a few times. The chain couples TRBV14 to TRBJ2-2; D call uncertain. The CDR3 extends over 17 amino acids. Trimming stripped 0 bases from V and 1 base from J, with 12 bases between. Per germline, CDR1 SGHDN and CDR2 FVKESK. CDR3 in amino acids: CASSQDQVLMNTGELFF. The CDR3 bases are TGTGCCAGCAGCCAAGATCAGGTTCTGATGAACACCGGGGAGCTGTTTTTT.

The V gene is TRBV19, the J gene TRBJ2-1, with a tentative D call TRBD2 (6 bases). CDR3 length: 16 amino acids. V lost 4 bases to trimming and J lost 0 bases, with 13 bases between them. Germline-derived CDR1 and CDR2 are LNHDA and SQIVND (reference sequence). For the CDR3, the DNA is TGTGCCAGTAGTAGGGACCTAGCGAGCTCCTACAATGAGCAGTTCTTC. Translation gives CASSRDLASSYNEQFF.

The chain has TRBV2 and TRBJ1-2; D possibly corresponds to TRBD1 (5 bases). Germline CDR1 SNHLY, CDR2 FYNNEI. With 4 bases removed from V and 0 bases from J, the gap between germline ends came to 6 bases. This CDR3 has 13 amino acids. CDR3 bases: TGTGCCAGCAGTGGGACATCTAACTATGGCTACACCTTC. Translated: CASSGTSNYGYTF.

This chain links TRBV18 with TRBJ2-2; 7 bases agree with TRBD1. The trim removed 3 bases at V and 5 bases at J, leaving 0 bases unmatched. CDR3 size: 13 residues. Looked up from germline, CDR1 is KGHSH and CDR2 is LQKENI. DNA of the CDR3: TGTGCCAGCTCACCGACAGGGACCGGGGAGCTGTTTTTT. Its translation is CASSPTGTGELFF.

The rearrangement links TRBV9 to TRBJ1-2; tentative D call: TRBD1 (5 bases). Germline lookup yields CDR1 SGDLS and CDR2 YYNGEE. V was trimmed by 1 base and J by 8 bases, leaving 18 bases between them. The CDR3 consists of 15 residues. This CDR3 is CASSVQGREVGGYTF. For the CDR3, the DNA is TGTGCCAGCAGCGTACAAGGCAGGGAAGTGGGCGGCTACACCTTC.

This clone showed up just once. The V and J genes are TRBV6-1 and TRBJ2-7; D remains ambiguous. The CDR3 totals 13 residues. Germline V gene lookup returns CDR1 MNHNS and CDR2 SASEGT. Trimming removed 2 bases from V and 3 bases from J, with 8 bases in between. The CDR3 here is CASSEKLRYEQYF. The CDR3 region has the DNA TGTGCCAGCAGTGAAAAGCTTCGCTACGAGCAGTACTTC.

The chain couples TRBV28 to TRBJ1-5, with D maybe TRBD1 (5 bases). The CDR3 totals 15 residues. V was clipped by 4 bases and J by 5 bases, with 15 bases between them. The germline CDR1 and CDR2 sequences are MDHEN and SYDVKM. CDR3 in amino acids: CASSSGGGRHQPQHF. CDR3 coding DNA: TGTGCCAGCAGTTCCGGGGGGGGTAGGCATCAGCCCCAGCATTTT.

The chain links TRBV5-1 to TRBJ2-2, with 9 nucleotides matching TRBD2. From germline, CDR1 is SGHRS and CDR2 YFSETQ. With V trimmed by 7 bases and J by 6 bases, 7 bases remained unmatched. The CDR3 length is 14 residues. CDR3 protein: CASHSGSGAGELFF. As DNA, the CDR3 is TGCGCCAGCCATAGCGGGAGTGGGGCCGGGGAGCTGTTTTTT.

This clone has just one count. The chain recombines TRBV4-2 with TRBJ2-3; TRBD1 is a possible D gene (6 bases). This CDR3 has 15 amino acids. Germline lookup yields CDR1 LGHNA and CDR2 YNFKEQ. Trimming cost V 6 bases and J 1 base, with 14 bases left between them. This CDR3 reads CASSYQGQRTDTQYF. The CDR3 DNA reads TGTGCCAGCAGTTACCAGGGGCAGCGCACAGATACGCAGTATTTT.

This chain joins TRBV7-9 and TRBJ2-5; 12 nucleotides line up with TRBD2. Germline loops: CDR1 SEHNR, CDR2 FQNEAQ (reference sequence). The length of the CDR3 is 17 residues. Germline trimming cut 5 bases from V and 1 base from J; bases unmatched to any gene: 8. The CDR3 region is CASSPGLAGILQETQYF. For the CDR3, the DNA is TGTGCCAGCAGCCCCGGACTAGCGGGAATCCTCCAAGAGACCCAGTACTTC.

This chain joins TRBV5-1 and TRBJ2-4; D might be TRBD2 (6 bases). Germline CDR1 SGHRS, CDR2 YFSETQ. The CDR3 spans 14 residues. Trimming shortened V by 5 bases and J by 3 bases, and 12 bases separated the two germline ends. The CDR3 region is CASREGSGKNIQYF. The DNA for the CDR3 is TGCGCCAGCAGGGAGGGGTCAGGCAAAAACATTCAGTACTTC.

The CDR3 protein is CASTLPGRQPQHF. DNA of the CDR3: TGTGCCAGCACCCTACCGGGTCGGCAGCCCCAGCATTTT. The chain combines TRBV2 with TRBJ1-5; D unclear. The CDR3 runs to 13 residues. The V end lost 7 bases, the J end lost 7 bases, and 14 bases lay between the germline ends. From germline, CDR1 is SNHLY and CDR2 FYNNEI. Based on the CDR3 plus reference TRBV2 and TRBJ1-5, the full variable domain is EPEVTQTPSHQVTQMGQEVILRCVPISNHLYFYWYRQILGQKVEFLVSFYNNEISEKSEIFDDQFSVERPDGSNFTLKIRSTKLEDSAMYFCASTLPGRQPQHFGDGTRLSIL.

The chain uses TRBV7-2 and TRBJ2-7, with 7 bases lining up with TRBD2. The germline gives CDR1 SGHTA, CDR2 FQGNSA. The CDR3 consists of 15 residues. V lost 6 bases and J lost 5; bases outside the gene matches: 13. The CDR3 protein is CASSTRAGEGNEQYF. The CDR3 nucleotides are TGTGCCAGCAGTACACGGGCGGGGGAGGGGAACGAGCAGTACTTC.

For this clone: Other DNA sequences in the sample encode the same CDR3. This chain connects TRBV5-6 to TRBJ2-7; 8 nucleotides match TRBD2. CDR1 SGHDT and CDR2 YYEEEE come from the germline V gene. The CDR3 loop spans 15 amino acids. The V gene end was trimmed by 0 bases and the J gene end by 2 bases; junction bases not matched to a gene: 4. CDR3 DNA sequence: TGTGCCAGCAGCTTGGGGCTAGCGGGCCCCTACGAGCAGTACGTC. This gives the protein CASSLGLAGPYEQYV.

J is TRBJ2-1 and V is TRBV2, with TRBD1 identical over 8 bases. CDR1 is SNHLY and CDR2 is FYNNEI in the germline V gene. V lost 4 bases, J lost 0 bases, and 2 bases stayed unmatched. There are 15 residues in the CDR3. The DNA of the CDR3 is TGTGCCAGCAGTGGACAGGGGAGCTCCTACAATGAGCAGTTCTTC. Translated: CASSGQGSSYNEQFF.

The chain recombines TRBV6-1 with TRBJ2-7, with 8 nucleotides matching TRBD1. The germline gives CDR1 MNHNS, CDR2 SASEGT. This CDR3 region has 14 residues. V was clipped by 5 bases and J by 3 bases; unmatched bases: 6. DNA of the CDR3: TGTGCCAGCAGTTCGTGGACAGGGAACTACGAGCAGTACTTC. Encoded protein: CASSSWTGNYEQYF.

The rearrangement uses TRBV2 and TRBJ1-2; weak D call: TRBD1 (5 bases). The CDR3 runs to 14 residues. V was pared by 3 bases and J by 3 bases, with 11 bases between. Germline V gene data show CDR1 as SNHLY and CDR2 as FYNNEI. Here the CDR3 reads CASSEGGGYYGYTF. CDR3 coding DNA: TGTGCCAGCAGTGAGGGGGGTGGGTACTATGGCTACACCTTC. The variable domain in full, with the rest retrieved from reference TRBV2 and TRBJ1-2, is EPEVTQTPSHQVTQMGQEVILRCVPISNHLYFYWYRQILGQKVEFLVSFYNNEISEKSEIFDDQFSVERPDGSNFTLKIRSTKLEDSAMYFCASSEGGGYYGYTFGSGTRLTVV.

V gene TRBV7-2 combines with J gene TRBJ2-2; the D gene is possibly TRBD1 (6 bases). Germline V gene sequence: CDR1 SGHTA, CDR2 FQGNSA. The CDR3 is made up of 13 amino acids. Trimming took off 7 bases at V and 8 bases at J, with 14 bases between the two ends. CDR3 residues: CASTPQGRGELFF. CDR3 sequence (DNA): TGTGCCAGCACCCCACAGGGAAGAGGGGAGCTGTTTTTT. The full variable domain, with the rest looked up from reference TRBV7-2 and TRBJ2-2, is GAGVSQSPSNKVTEKGKDVELRCDPISGHTALYWYRQSLGQGLEFLIYFQGNSAPDKSGLPSDRFSAERTGGSVSTLTIQRTQQEDSAVYLCASTPQGRGELFFGEGSRLTVL.

The chain employs TRBV19 and TRBJ2-1; 14 bases are shared with TRBD2. The CDR3 totals 17 residues. Germline V gene data show CDR1 as LNHDA and CDR2 as SQIVND (reference sequence). J was trimmed by 8 bases and V by 6 bases; bases with no gene match: 12. The CDR3 loop reads CASRDRTSGRRGHEQFF. The CDR3 region has the DNA TGTGCCAGTAGGGACCGGACTAGCGGGAGGCGGGGGCATGAGCAGTTCTTC.

This sequence joins TRBV14 and TRBJ1-2; maybe TRBD1 (5 bases). CDR1 and CDR2 (germline): SGHDN, FVKESK. Trimming cost V 1 base and J 4 bases, with 10 bases left between them. This CDR3 region has 14 residues. CDR3 region: CASSQVAGPYGYTF. Here the CDR3 DNA reads TGTGCCAGCAGCCAAGTGGCAGGGCCCTATGGCTACACCTTC.

This clone was seen just once. This chain links TRBV9 with TRBJ2-7; 8 nucleotides line up with TRBD1. Germline V gene sequence: CDR1 SGDLS, CDR2 YYNGEE. V lost 4 bases and J lost 6; bases outside the gene matches: 9. The CDR3 has 14 amino acids. CDR3 coding DNA: TGTGCCAGCAGCTCCGGACAGGGAATGGGCGAGCAGTACTTC. It is translated as CASSSGQGMGEQYF.

This clone appeared a few times. The chain is built from TRBV2 and TRBJ1-6; 7 positions agree with TRBD1. The CDR3 consists of 14 residues. Unmatched junction bases numbered 3, after V lost 5 bases and J lost 5 bases. Germline assignment: CDR1 SNHLY and CDR2 FYNNEI. The chain's CDR3 is CASSKTGNNSPLHF. CDR3 sequence (DNA): TGTGCCAGCAGTAAGACAGGGAATAATTCACCCCTCCACTTT.

This clone was observed a single time. This chain connects TRBV20-1 to TRBJ2-1, with D unresolved. This CDR3 spans 11 amino acids. Trimming cost V 5 bases and J 12 bases, with 14 bases left between them. Germline CDR1 DFQATT, CDR2 SNEGSKA (reference sequence). The CDR3 nucleotides read TGCAGTGCTTCTCTGCCCCCCAGGCAGTTCTTC. This sequence encodes CSASLPPRQFF.

V is TRBV6-4 and J is TRBJ2-7; maybe TRBD2 (5 bases). The V end lost 3 bases, the J end lost 5 bases, and 14 bases lay between the germline ends. Looked up from germline, CDR1 is MRHNA and CDR2 is SNTAGT. CDR3 length: 14 residues. The CDR3 spells CASSDCRGEDEQYV. As DNA, the CDR3 is TGTGCCAGCAGTGATTGCCGGGGTGAGGACGAGCAGTACGTC.